The entry below gives a single TCR beta chain sequence along with its context. This sample is part of a study of T cell changes during pregnancy in multiple sclerosis. Germline V gives CDR1 MGHRA, CDR2 YSYEKL. V shed 6 bases and J shed 1 base, with 13 bases lying between them. The CDR3 consists of 15 residues. Repertoires were generated with immunoSEQ multiplex PCR, while TCRdb's copy carries only in-frame clones and drops some. Of tens of thousands of clones in the sample, 80% to 95% were seen once. This sequence originates from a female donor in good health, enrolled as a control in a pregnancy study. This chain links TRBV4-1 with TRBJ2-4; possibly TRBD2 for D (6 bases). The sequencing here drew on peripheral blood, taken in the third trimester of pregnancy. CDR3 DNA sequence: TGCGCCAGCAGTCACTGGGGGGAGGCCAAAAACATTCAGTACTTC. It codes for CASSHWGEAKNIQYF.